The 18 T cell receptor beta chains presented below share a single source sample, sequenced in a study of blood T cell repertoires in COVID-19. Generated by immunoSEQ multiplex PCR, the TCRdb table keeps only in-frame clones and is missing some. The table includes a few hundred thousand clones, 70% to 90% detected once. Sequenced input: PBMCs or T cells enriched from blood (not recorded which). The receptors come from a woman aged 40 to 50 who had recovered from COVID-19.

CDR3 sequence reads: CASSERASPRETEAFF. The CDR3 DNA follows: TGTGCCAGCAGTGAAAGGGCCAGCCCTCGGGAGACTGAAGCTTTCTTT. The rearrangement uses TRBV6-1 and TRBJ1-1; no clear D gene. Trimming cost V 2 bases and J 5 bases, with 18 bases left between them. This CDR3 is built from 16 residues. The germline V gene encodes CDR1 MNHNS and CDR2 SASEGT.

This sequence joins TRBV7-8 and TRBJ2-5; TRBD2 is a possible D gene (5 bases). Germline CDR1 SGHVS, CDR2 FQNEAQ. Deletions cut 7 bases from V and 4 bases from J, with 19 bases between. The length of the CDR3 is 15 residues. The DNA of the CDR3 is TGTGCCAGCACCCTACAGCCTTCCCGGGGAGAGACCCAGTACTTC. Its protein is CASTLQPSRGETQYF.

The gene calls are TRBV4-1 and TRBJ2-7; no clear D gene. V lost 0 bases to trimming and J lost 3 bases, with 9 bases between them. Germline values: CDR1 MGHRA, CDR2 YSYEKL. CDR3 size: 14 residues. Here the CDR3 DNA reads TGCGCCAGCAGCCAAGATCCCCCTAGCTACGAGCAGTACTTC. This gives the protein CASSQDPPSYEQYF.

The chain has TRBV13 and TRBJ2-7; D gene ambiguous. The V gene's germline CDR1 is PRHDT and CDR2 FYEKMQ (reference sequence). The V and J ends lost 1 base and 1 base respectively, with 5 bases between them. The CDR3 sequence is 13 residues long. The CDR3 DNA is TGTGCCAGCAGCTTAGTCCGGTCCTACGAGCAGTACTTC. Protein: CASSLVRSYEQYF. The whole variable domain, remainder taken from reference TRBV13 and TRBJ2-7, is AAGVIQSPRHLIKEKRETATLKCYPIPRHDTVYWYQQGPGQDPQFLISFYEKMQSDKGSIPDRFSAQQFSDYHSELNMSSLELGDSALYFCASSLVRSYEQYFGPGTRLTVT.

V and J are TRBV21-1 and TRBJ1-2. TRBV21-1 is labeled a pseudogene. The CDR3 is made up of 17 amino acids. The CDR3 DNA reads TGTGCCAGCAGGCCAAGGGCTTCGGGACTAACTCGATATGGCTACACCTTC. As protein: CASRPRASGLTRYGYTF.

The J gene is TRBJ2-3, the V gene TRBV13; 7 bases align to TRBD2. This CDR3 region has 13 residues. V lost 7 bases and J lost 5; bases outside the gene matches: 6. Germline V gene lookup returns CDR1 PRHDT and CDR2 FYEKMQ (reference sequence). The CDR3 sequence: CASKTGGGDTQYF. DNA for the CDR3: TGTGCCAGCAAGACGGGAGGTGGAGATACGCAGTATTTT.

V is TRBV5-4 and J is TRBJ2-7; weak D call: TRBD2 (5 bases). Germline assignment: CDR1 SGHNT and CDR2 YYREEE (reference sequence). Trimming cost V 4 bases and J 5 bases, with 16 bases left between them. This CDR3 is built from 14 residues. CDR3 loop: CASSLFIEGNEQYF. CDR3 in DNA: TGTGCCAGCAGCCTGTTCATCGAGGGCAACGAGCAGTACTTC.

The rearrangement joins TRBV28 to TRBJ2-7; TRBD1 might be the D (6 bases). Deletions cut 0 bases from V and 5 bases from J, with 8 bases between. This CDR3 has 13 residues. Germline loops: CDR1 MDHEN, CDR2 SYDVKM. DNA for the CDR3: TGTGCCAGCAGTTTATGGGACAGCAACGAGCAGTACTTC. Amino acid sequence: CASSLWDSNEQYF.

CDR3 sequence reads: CASSSPPGSTGLYGYTF. For the CDR3, the DNA is TGTGCCAGTAGTAGCCCCCCGGGTAGCACAGGTCTCTATGGCTACACCTTC. The chain combines TRBV19 with TRBJ1-2, with D possibly being TRBD1 (5 bases). V lost 4 bases and J lost 4, with 22 bases in between. Germline values: CDR1 LNHDA, CDR2 SQIVND (reference sequence). This CDR3 contains 17 residues.

J is TRBJ2-5 and V is TRBV5-4, with 8 positions matching TRBD1. Per the germline V gene, CDR1 is SGHNT and CDR2 is YYREEE (reference sequence). The CDR3 consists of 16 residues. V shed 3 bases, J shed 5 bases, and the junction held 12 bases outside the gene matches. CDR3 amino acids: CASSYPTGAGRETQYF. The CDR3 nucleotides read TGTGCCAGCAGCTACCCGACAGGGGCAGGCAGGGAGACCCAGTACTTC.

The CDR3, as DNA: TGCGCCAGCAGCCAAGAGAGAGCGGGAGGTTACAATGAGCAGTTCTTC. It encodes CASSQERAGGYNEQFF. This rearrangement joins TRBV4-3 to TRBJ2-1; 9 positions match TRBD2. The V gene end was trimmed by 0 bases and the J gene end by 4 bases; junction bases not matched to a gene: 4. Germline values: CDR1 LGHNA, CDR2 YSLEER. CDR3 size: 16 residues.

The chain uses TRBV18 and TRBJ2-6; 12 bases map to TRBD2. V lost 2 bases and J lost 4; bases outside the gene matches: 0. CDR1 KGHSH and CDR2 LQKENI come from the germline V gene. The CDR3 length is 16 residues. The DNA of the CDR3 is TGTGCCAGCTCACCAACTAGCGGGAGGGGGGCCAACGTCCTGACTTTC. This translates into CASSPTSGRGANVLTF. Combining the CDR3 with reference TRBV18 and TRBJ2-6 gives the whole variable domain NAGVMQNPRHLVRRRGQEARLRCSPMKGHSHVYWYRQLPEEGLKFMVYLQKENIIDESGMPKERFSAEFPKEGPSILRIQQVVRGDSAAYFCASSPTSGRGANVLTFGAGSRLTVL.

The CDR3 protein is CASSSGLAGSYNEQFF. CDR3 nucleotides: TGTGCCAGCAGCTCCGGACTAGCGGGATCTTACAATGAGCAGTTCTTC. The chain joins TRBV3-1 (or the pseudogene TRBV3-2) to TRBJ2-1; the match to TRBD2 covers 12 bases. Germline V gene sequence: CDR1 LGHDT, CDR2 YNNKEL (reference sequence). Trimming cost V 5 bases and J 4 bases; bases outside gene matches: 6. CDR3 length equals 16 residues.

The V and J genes are TRBV18 and TRBJ2-3; D unclear. Trimming took 6 bases from V and 6 from J, leaving 19 bases between them. Germline loops: CDR1 KGHSH, CDR2 LQKENI. This CDR3 has 15 residues. CDR3 nucleotides: TGTGCCAGCTCCCCCACCACGCAGACTCGGGATACGCAGTATTTT. It codes for CASSPTTQTRDTQYF.

The V call is TRBV3-1 (or the pseudogene TRBV3-2), the J call TRBJ2-4; 7 bases match TRBD2. Germline V gene lookup returns CDR1 LGHDT and CDR2 YNNKEL (reference sequence). The junction had 3 bases not matched to a gene; V was cut back by 0 bases and J by 7 bases. The CDR3 sequence is 14 residues long. Here the CDR3 DNA reads TGTGCCAGCAGCCAAGAGGGGGGGAGCAACATTCAGTACTTC. Amino acid sequence: CASSQEGGSNIQYF.

As DNA, the CDR3 is TGTGCCAGCAGCGAAAGGGGGGGCCCCGGGGAGCTGTTTTTT. Residues: CASSERGGPGELFF. The chain joins TRBV9 to TRBJ2-2; D possibly corresponds to TRBD2 (7 bases). The germline CDR1 and CDR2 sequences are SGDLS and YYNGEE. This CDR3 region has 14 residues. V shed 3 bases and J shed 6 bases, with 12 bases lying between them.

The rearrangement joins TRBV11-3 to TRBJ2-2; 7 bases map to TRBD1. Germline V gives CDR1 SGHNT, CDR2 YENEEA. V lost 1 base, J lost 5 bases, and 4 bases stayed unmatched. The CDR3 extends over 15 amino acids. The CDR3 loop reads CASSLGQGSTGELFF. In DNA form, the CDR3 reads TGTGCCAGCAGCTTAGGACAGGGTTCGACCGGGGAGCTGTTTTTT.

V and J are TRBV30 and TRBJ2-1; TRBD2 might be the D (6 bases). Germline CDR1 is GTSNPN and CDR2 is SVGIG (reference sequence). The ends were cut back, 0 bases at V and 7 bases at J, with 10 bases in the middle. The CDR3 is 13 residues long. The CDR3 DNA reads TGTGCCTGGAGTGTAACCGGGGGAAATGAGCAGTTCTTC. Its protein is CAWSVTGGNEQFF. Full variable domain (remainder filled in from reference TRBV30 and TRBJ2-1): SQTIHQWPATLVQPVGSPLSLECTVEGTSNPNLYWYRQAAGRGLQLLFYSVGIGQISSEVPQNLSASRPQDRQFILSSKKLLLSDSGFYLCAWSVTGGNEQFFGPGTRLTVL.